Sequencing of this T cell receptor (beta chain) was carried out in a study of beta chain features in type 1 diabetes. Using CD45RO/CCR7/CD25/CD127/CD95/CD27, CD4+ naive, central memory, regulatory and stem cell-like memory cells were sorted. Every bit of the isolated RNA underwent reverse transcription, so sequencing read expressed TCRB transcripts. Measured with immunoSEQ multiplex PCR; TCRdb has only the in-frame clones, and not every one. The sample holds tens of thousands of clones, approximately 59% seen once. The sequence came from a woman aged 18-35 years in good health. The sequencing sample was made of Tregs from blood.

CDR3 sequence (DNA): TGTGCCAGCAGCGTAAGGAGCGGGGGGGCCTGGGAGACCCAGTACTTC. It codes for CASSVRSGGAWETQYF. This rearrangement joins TRBV9 to TRBJ2-5, with 10 nucleotides matching TRBD2. This CDR3 has 16 amino acids. With 1 base clipped from V and 5 bases from J, the junction kept 8 bases outside the gene matches. The germline V gene encodes CDR1 SGDLS and CDR2 YYNGEE.